This TCR beta chain was captured in a study of Ad26.COV2.S vaccination and SARS-CoV-2 variants. Repertoires were generated with immunoSEQ multiplex PCR, while TCRdb's copy carries only in-frame clones and drops some. The repertoire holds about 350,000 clones, with 86% as singletons. As for treatment: 15 to 20 received Ad26.COV2.S at low or high dose, single or two shots; roughly five received placebo; per-sample allocation not given. Collection of samples fell on day 63 after the first vaccine or placebo injection. An adult of 18-55 years in Boston served as donor. This clone has only a few counts. Trimming took 4 bases from V and 1 from J; bases not matched to a gene: 6. The CDR3 consists of 15 residues. Per the germline V gene, CDR1 is SGHNT and CDR2 is YYREEE (reference sequence).

This material consisted of peripheral blood, taken in a trial of Ad26.COV2.S vaccine versus placebo. V gene TRBV5-4 combines with J gene TRBJ2-7, with 9 bases identical to TRBD1. The sequence derives from a person aged 18 to 65 who received the Ad26.COV2.S COVID-19 vaccine or a placebo. The CDR3 region is CASSPGQGLSYEQYF. CDR3 bases: TGTGCCAGCAGCCCTGGACAGGGGTTATCCTACGAGCAGTACTTC. The full variable domain, with the rest looked up from reference TRBV5-4 and TRBJ2-7, is ETGVTQSPTHLIKTRGQQVTLRCSSQSGHNTVSWYQQALGQGPQFIFQYYREEENGRGNFPPRFSGLQFPNYSSELNVNALELDDSALYLCASSPGQGLSYEQYFGPGTRLTVT.